These T cell receptor beta chains were read from a single sample in a study of control samples from healthy donors and cancer patients. The method was immunoSEQ multiplex PCR; TCRdb's version includes in-frame clones alone and lacks a portion of them. Of a few hundred thousand clones listed, more than 80% are singletons. The source material was PBMCs. These receptors were obtained from a man aged 40-49 years with head and neck cancer. Both conserved end residues are part of each CDR3. D genes are given only for firm matches. Size values are once, few and many counts, or a class for expanded clones, and some rows have none.

TRBV7-3	TRBJ2-5	-	-	CASSLSGGQETQYF	TGTGCCAGCAGCTTATCCGGGGGACAAGAGACCCAGTACTTC
TRBV20-1	TRBJ2-5	once	-	CSARTQETQYF	TGCAGTGCTCGTACTCAAGAGACCCAGTACTTC
TRBV4-2	TRBJ2-1	-	TRBD2	CASSQASGGANEQFF	TGTGCCAGCAGCCAGGCTAGCGGGGGGGCCAATGAGCAGTTCTTC
TRBV28	TRBJ2-7	-	-	CASSVQLRYEQYF	TGTGCCAGCAGTGTCCAGCTTAGATACGAGCAGTACTTC
TRBV28	TRBJ2-6	-	-	CASTPSGTLYSGANVLTF	TGTGCCAGCACCCCCTCCGGGACTCTTTACTCTGGGGCCAACGTCCTGACTTTC
TRBV27	TRBJ1-4	once	-	CASRRGRNEKLFF	TGTGCCAGCAGGCGGGGGAGGAATGAAAAACTGTTTTTT
TRBV5-1	TRBJ2-1	-	TRBD2	CASSVTSGANEQFF	TGCGCCAGCAGCGTGACTAGCGGGGCCAATGAGCAGTTCTTC
TRBV6-2/TRBV6-3	TRBJ1-5	-	-	CASSPQGGALYSNQPQHF	TGTGCCAGCAGTCCCCAGGGAGGGGCTCTCTATAGCAATCAGCCCCAGCATTTT
TRBV4-1	TRBJ2-2	-	-	CASSQESGFDTGELFF	TGCGCCAGCAGCCAAGAAAGCGGGTTTGACACCGGGGAGCTGTTTTTT
TRBV12-3/TRBV12-4	TRBJ1-2	-	-	CASSDRSGYTF	TGTGCCAGCAGCGACAGGTCTGGCTACACCTTC
TRBV13	TRBJ1-3	-	-	CASSLGGFPDLSGNTIYF	TGTGCCAGCAGCTTAGGCGGATTCCCGGACCTCTCTGGAAACACCATATATTTT
TRBV28	TRBJ2-7	-	-	CASRRRTAYEQYF	TGTGCCAGCAGGAGGCGGACAGCCTACGAGCAGTACTTC
TRBV27	TRBJ1-4	-	TRBD1	CASSHNRQGSQLFF	TGTGCCAGCAGCCACAACCGACAGGGCAGTCAGTTGTTTTTT
TRBV5-6	TRBJ1-5	-	TRBD1	CASSPGQGGQPQHF	TGTGCCAGCAGCCCCGGACAGGGGGGACAGCCCCAGCATTTT
TRBV20-1	TRBJ2-1	few	-	CSAAPDNEQFF	TGCAGTGCTGCCCCCGACAATGAGCAGTTCTTC
TRBV7-2	TRBJ1-2	-	-	CASSLVSFKANYGYTF	TGTGCCAGCAGCTTAGTCTCTTTTAAGGCGAACTATGGCTACACCTTC
TRBV3-1/TRBV3-2	TRBJ2-7	-	-	CASSPRDLSPEQYF	TGTGCCAGCAGCCCCCGGGACCTTAGCCCCGAGCAGTACTTC
TRBV6-5	TRBJ1-1	-	-	CASLVGAGMNTEAFF	TGTGCCAGCCTCGTCGGGGCGGGCATGAACACTGAAGCTTTCTTT
TRBV30	TRBJ2-2	-	TRBD2	CAWKAGTSGRAAGELFF	TGTGCCTGGAAGGCGGGTACTAGCGGGAGGGCCGCCGGGGAGCTGTTTTTT
TRBV2	TRBJ1-6	-	-	CASSPREGSPLHF	TGTGCCAGCAGTCCCCGCGAGGGCTCACCCCTCCACTTT
TRBV3-1/TRBV3-2	TRBJ1-2	once	-	CASTQECRAGRNYGYTF	TGTGCCAGCACCCAAGAGTGCCGGGCAGGGCGCAACTATGGCTACACCTTC
TRBV4-1	TRBJ2-5	-	TRBD2	CASSQEGRGAYQETQYF	TGCGCCAGCAGCCAAGAAGGGCGGGGGGCGTACCAAGAGACCCAGTACTTC
TRBV19	TRBJ2-7	-	-	CASSIGPGSLEQYF	TGTGCCAGTAGTATAGGGCCAGGCTCTCTCGAGCAGTACTTC
TRBV4-2	TRBJ2-7	-	-	CASSLTGTTYEQYF	TGTGCCAGCAGCCTAACCGGGACCACCTACGAGCAGTACTTC
TRBV28	TRBJ2-3	once	-	CASLQGIVTDTQYF	TGTGCCAGCCTTCAGGGGATTGTCACAGATACGCAGTATTTT
TRBV12-3/TRBV12-4	TRBJ1-1	-	-	CASSWGQNTEAFF	TGTGCCAGCAGTTGGGGACAGAACACTGAAGCTTTCTTT
TRBV4-2	TRBJ1-5	-	TRBD1	CASSQVQGALQPQHF	TGTGCCAGCAGCCAAGTACAGGGGGCCCTTCAGCCCCAGCATTTT
TRBV9	TRBJ2-7	-	-	CASSVGDSLSYEQYF	TGTGCCAGCAGCGTAGGGGACTCCCTCTCCTACGAGCAGTACTTC
TRBV9	TRBJ2-7	once	TRBD2	CASSTGTSGEQYF	TGTGCCAGCAGCACAGGGACTAGCGGGGAGCAGTACTTC
TRBV19	TRBJ2-1	-	-	CASSSRELGGGLWLGDEQFF	TGTGCCAGTAGTAGCCGGGAGTTAGGGGGAGGGCTCTGGTTGGGTGATGAGCAGTTCTTC
TRBV5-1	TRBJ1-5	-	-	CASRQTVNSNQPQHF	TGCGCCAGCAGACAGACAGTAAATAGCAATCAGCCCCAGCATTTT
TRBV6-1	TRBJ1-2	-	-	CASSEYSTGLGYTF	TGTGCCAGCAGTGAATATTCGACGGGGCTAGGCTACACCTTC
TRBV21-1	TRBJ2-3	once	-	CASTGDTQYF	TGTGCCAGCACGGGTGATACGCAGTATTTT
TRBV6-5	TRBJ2-7	-	TRBD2	CASSRAGYYEQYF	TGTGCCAGCAGCCGAGCGGGGTACTACGAGCAGTACTTC
TRBV11-1	TRBJ2-7	-	-	CASSLVGYSYEQYF	TGTGCCAGCAGCTTAGTAGGCTACTCCTACGAGCAGTACTTC
TRBV19	TRBJ1-2	-	TRBD1	CASSTLGQEHYGYTF	TGTGCCAGTAGTACCCTCGGACAGGAACACTATGGCTACACCTTC